This TCR beta chain was identified during a study of tumor and adjacent non-tumor tissue in lung cancer. No cell sorting was done before RNA was extracted from the tissue. With regard to this clonotype: What it binds is unknown.

TCRbeta libraries were built with three rounds of nested PCR, modified from ARM-PCR. Using its own MiXCR run on the multiplex PCR reads, TCRdb lists one record per CDR3 protein. The sample yields 100,000 to 150,000 distinct CDR3 sequences, 60% to 70% seen once. Study results and limitations: Tumor tissue had significantly higher TCR diversity than normal lung.

This CDR3 has 16 amino acids. Germline CDR1 is SGHDT and CDR2 is YYEEEE. V gave up 4 bases and J gave up 4 bases; unmatched junction bases: 13. Sequenced sample: lung tumor tissue. The rearrangement joins TRBV5-6 to TRBJ2-5; 7 nucleotides agree with TRBD2. The sequence came from a young man with non-small cell lung cancer. CDR3 region: CASSDTKGWEGETQYF. In DNA, the CDR3 is TGTGCCAGCAGCGATACCAAAGGGTGGGAGGGAGAGACCCAGTACTTC.